The clone carrying this T cell receptor (beta chain) has ten or more counts. Its antigen is as yet unknown. For TCRbeta, the library was prepared with unique molecular identifiers. TCRdb reanalysed the PCR reads using MiXCR and keeps one entry per CDR3 protein. The sample contains over 100,000 distinct CDR3 sequences, around 5.9% of which appear only once. This specimen belongs to a study of T-cell reconstitution after alpha-beta-depleted transplantation in children. Per the germline V gene, CDR1 is MNHNS and CDR2 is SASEGT. This CDR3 is 14 amino acids long. Germline trimming cut 5 bases from V and 2 bases from J; bases unmatched to any gene: 4. Whole-study findings and limits: Alpha-beta T cells present about two months after transplant were reported to originate from several hundred expanded graft clones.

The source material was PBMCs, mostly from graft donor cells, sampled 60 days after TCRalphabeta/CD19-depleted stem cell transplant. V usage is TRBV6-1 and J usage is TRBJ2-5; 8 nucleotides line up with TRBD1. The receptor's source is a female patient aged 2-15 years who had a stem cell transplant for Fanconi anemia, so the T cells may come from the graft donor. CDR3 sequence: CASSPTGAQETQYF. As DNA, the CDR3 is TGTGCCAGCAGTCCGACAGGGGCACAAGAGACCCAGTACTTC.